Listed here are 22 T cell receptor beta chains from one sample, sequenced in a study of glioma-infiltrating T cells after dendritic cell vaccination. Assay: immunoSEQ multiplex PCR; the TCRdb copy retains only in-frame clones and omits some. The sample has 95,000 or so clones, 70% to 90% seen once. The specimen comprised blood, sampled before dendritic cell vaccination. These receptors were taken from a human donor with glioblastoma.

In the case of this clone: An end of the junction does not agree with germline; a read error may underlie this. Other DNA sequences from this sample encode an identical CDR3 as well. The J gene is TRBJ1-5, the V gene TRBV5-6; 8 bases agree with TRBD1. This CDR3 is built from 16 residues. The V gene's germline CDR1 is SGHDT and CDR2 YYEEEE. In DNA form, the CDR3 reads TGTGCCAGCAGCTTGAGGCTCGGACAGGGCAATCAGCCTCAGCATTTT. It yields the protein CASSLRLGQGNQPQHF.

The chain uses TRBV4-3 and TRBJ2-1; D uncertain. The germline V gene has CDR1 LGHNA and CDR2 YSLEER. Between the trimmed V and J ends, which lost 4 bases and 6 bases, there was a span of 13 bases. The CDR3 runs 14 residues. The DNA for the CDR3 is TGCGCCAGCAGCCCTCGGATAGCCCCCAATGAGCAGTTCTTC. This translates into CASSPRIAPNEQFF.

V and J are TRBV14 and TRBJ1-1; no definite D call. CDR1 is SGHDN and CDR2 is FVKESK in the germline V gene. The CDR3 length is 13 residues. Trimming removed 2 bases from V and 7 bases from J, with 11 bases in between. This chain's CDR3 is CASSQSTNFEAFF. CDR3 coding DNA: TGTGCCAGCAGCCAATCTACCAACTTTGAAGCTTTCTTT.

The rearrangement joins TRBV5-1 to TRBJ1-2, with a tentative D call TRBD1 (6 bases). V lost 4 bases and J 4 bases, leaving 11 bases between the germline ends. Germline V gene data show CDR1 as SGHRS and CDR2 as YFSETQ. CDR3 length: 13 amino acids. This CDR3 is CASSTGTTYGYTF. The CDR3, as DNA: TGCGCCAGCAGCACCGGGACAACCTATGGCTACACCTTC.

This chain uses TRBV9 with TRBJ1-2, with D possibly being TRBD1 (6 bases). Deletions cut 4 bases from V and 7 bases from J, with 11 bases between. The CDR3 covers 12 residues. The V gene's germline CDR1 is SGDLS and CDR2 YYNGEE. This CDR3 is CASSRTETGYTF. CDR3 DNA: TGTGCCAGCAGCCGGACAGAGACTGGCTACACCTTC.

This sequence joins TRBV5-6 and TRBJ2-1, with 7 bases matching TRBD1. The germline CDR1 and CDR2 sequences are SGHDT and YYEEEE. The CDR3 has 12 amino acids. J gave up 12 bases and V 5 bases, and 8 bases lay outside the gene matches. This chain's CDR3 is CASRFRQGGQFF. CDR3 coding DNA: TGTGCCAGCAGGTTTCGACAGGGTGGGCAGTTCTTC.

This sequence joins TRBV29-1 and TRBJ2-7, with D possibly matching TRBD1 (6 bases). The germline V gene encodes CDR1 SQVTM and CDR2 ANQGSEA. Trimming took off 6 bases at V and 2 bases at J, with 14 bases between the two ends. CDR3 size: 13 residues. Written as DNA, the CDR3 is TGCAGCGTCCTCCGGGACACTACCTACGAGCAGTACTTC. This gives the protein CSVLRDTTYEQYF.

The CDR3, as DNA: TGTGCCAGCACCTCGGGGGTTGCTGGTTACACAGATACGCAGTATTTT. Amino acids: CASTSGVAGYTDTQYF. The gene calls are TRBV9 and TRBJ2-3, with D perhaps TRBD2 (6 bases). Germline values: CDR1 SGDLS, CDR2 YYNGEE. The CDR3 runs to 16 residues. V lost 6 bases and J lost 2, with 19 bases in between.

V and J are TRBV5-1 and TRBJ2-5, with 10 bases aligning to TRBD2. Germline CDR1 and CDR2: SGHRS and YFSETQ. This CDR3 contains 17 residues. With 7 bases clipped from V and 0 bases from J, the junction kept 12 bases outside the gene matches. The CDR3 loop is CASAPGASGGYQETQYF. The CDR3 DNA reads TGCGCCAGCGCCCCTGGGGCTAGCGGGGGTTACCAAGAGACCCAGTACTTC.

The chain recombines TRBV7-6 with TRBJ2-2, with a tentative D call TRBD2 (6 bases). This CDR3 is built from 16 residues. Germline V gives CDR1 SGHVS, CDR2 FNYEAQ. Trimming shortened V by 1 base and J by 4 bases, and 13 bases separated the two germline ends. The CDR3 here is CASSLGGGLSTGELFF. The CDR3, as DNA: TGTGCCAGCAGCTTAGGAGGAGGGCTGAGCACCGGGGAGCTGTTTTTT.

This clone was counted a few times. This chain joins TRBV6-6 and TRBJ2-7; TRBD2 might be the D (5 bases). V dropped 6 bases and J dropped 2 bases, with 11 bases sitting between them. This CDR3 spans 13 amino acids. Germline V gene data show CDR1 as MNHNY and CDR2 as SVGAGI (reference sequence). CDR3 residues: CASRSGPAYEQYF. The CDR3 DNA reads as TGTGCCAGCAGAAGCGGACCCGCCTACGAGCAGTACTTC.

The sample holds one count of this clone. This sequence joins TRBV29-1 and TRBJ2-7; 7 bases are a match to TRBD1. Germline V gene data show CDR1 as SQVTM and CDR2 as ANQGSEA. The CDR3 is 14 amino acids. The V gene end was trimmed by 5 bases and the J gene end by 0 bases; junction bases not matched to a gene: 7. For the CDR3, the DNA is TGCAGCGTTAATCTCCGGGACAGCTCCTACGAGCAGTACTTC. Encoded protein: CSVNLRDSSYEQYF.

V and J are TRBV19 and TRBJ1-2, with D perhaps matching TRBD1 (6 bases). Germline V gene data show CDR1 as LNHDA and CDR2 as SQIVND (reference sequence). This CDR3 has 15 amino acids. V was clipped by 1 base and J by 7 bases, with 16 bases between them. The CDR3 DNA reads TGTGCCAGTAGTATAGTAGAACAGGGTATGCGTGGCTACACCTTC. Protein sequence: CASSIVEQGMRGYTF.

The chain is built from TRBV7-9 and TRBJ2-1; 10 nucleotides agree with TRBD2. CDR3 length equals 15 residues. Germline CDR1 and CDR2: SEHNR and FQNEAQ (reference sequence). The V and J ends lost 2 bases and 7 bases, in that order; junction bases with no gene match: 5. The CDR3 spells CASSLLASGSNEQFF. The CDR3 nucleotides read TGTGCCAGCAGCTTACTGGCTAGCGGGAGTAATGAGCAGTTCTTC.

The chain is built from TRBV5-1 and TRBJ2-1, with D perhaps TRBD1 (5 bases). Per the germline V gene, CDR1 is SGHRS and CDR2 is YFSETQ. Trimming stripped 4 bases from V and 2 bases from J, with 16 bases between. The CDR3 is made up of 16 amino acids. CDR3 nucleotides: TGCGCCAGCAGCCCCAGGGCTGGCCCAACCTACAATGAGCAGTTCTTC. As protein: CASSPRAGPTYNEQFF.

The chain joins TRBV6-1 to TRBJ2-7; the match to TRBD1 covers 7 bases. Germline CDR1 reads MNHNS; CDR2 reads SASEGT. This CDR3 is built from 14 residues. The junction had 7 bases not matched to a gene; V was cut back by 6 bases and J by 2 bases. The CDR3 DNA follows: TGTGCCAGCAGGAACAGACAGGGACCCTACGAGCAGTACTTC. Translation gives CASRNRQGPYEQYF.

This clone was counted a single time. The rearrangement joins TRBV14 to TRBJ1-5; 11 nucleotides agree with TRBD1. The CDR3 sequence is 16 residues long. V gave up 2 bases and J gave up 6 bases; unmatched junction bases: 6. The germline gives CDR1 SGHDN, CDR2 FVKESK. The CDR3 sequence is CASSQPGTGGGQPQHF. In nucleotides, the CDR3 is TGTGCCAGCAGCCAACCTGGGACAGGGGGAGGTCAGCCCCAGCATTTT.

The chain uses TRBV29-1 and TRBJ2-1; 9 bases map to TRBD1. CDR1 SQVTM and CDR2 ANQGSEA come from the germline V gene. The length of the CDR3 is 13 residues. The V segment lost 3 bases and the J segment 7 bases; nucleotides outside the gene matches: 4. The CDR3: CSVEGDRVNEQFF. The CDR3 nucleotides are TGCAGCGTTGAGGGGGACAGGGTGAATGAGCAGTTCTTC.

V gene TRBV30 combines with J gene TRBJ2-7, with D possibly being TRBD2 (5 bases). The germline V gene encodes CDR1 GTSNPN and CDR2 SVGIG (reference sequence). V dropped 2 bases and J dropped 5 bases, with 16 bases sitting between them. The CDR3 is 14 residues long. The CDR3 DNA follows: TGTGCCTGGAGTCCCCCTGGAGGAATAAACGAGCAGTACTTC. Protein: CAWSPPGGINEQYF.

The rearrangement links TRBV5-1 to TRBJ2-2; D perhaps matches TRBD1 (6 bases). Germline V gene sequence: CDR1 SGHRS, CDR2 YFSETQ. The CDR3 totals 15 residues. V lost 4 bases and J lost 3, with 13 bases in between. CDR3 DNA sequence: TGCGCCAGCAGCCAACAGGGTCCGGACACCGGGGAGCTGTTTTTT. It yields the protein CASSQQGPDTGELFF.

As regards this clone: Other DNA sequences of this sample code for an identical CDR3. The CDR3 protein is CASSPSGYQPQHF. The CDR3 coding sequence is TGCGCCAGCAGTCCTAGTGGGTATCAGCCCCAGCATTTT. The V gene is TRBV4-1, the J gene TRBJ1-5; D is unresolved. Trimming took 6 bases from V and 5 from J, leaving 11 bases between them. Germline CDR1 is MGHRA and CDR2 is YSYEKL. CDR3 length: 13 residues.

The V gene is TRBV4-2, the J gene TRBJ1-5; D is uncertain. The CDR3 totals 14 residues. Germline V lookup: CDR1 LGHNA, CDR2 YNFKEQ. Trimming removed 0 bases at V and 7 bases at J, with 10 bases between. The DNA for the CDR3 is TGTGCCAGCAGCCAAGATGCTAAACGGCAGCCCCAGCATTTT. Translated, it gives CASSQDAKRQPQHF.